The clone carrying this T cell receptor (beta chain) appeared many times. Its antigen is currently unknown. These data originate in a study of human T cells and chemical hapten exposure. Study-wide background: Slight differences in pooled library volume were the main source of varying TCR yields across samples.

The study's findings and limits: With DPC sensitization, TCRs exceeding 1 in 1000 frequency showed no change. Expanded TCRs produced significantly more large CDR3 similarity clusters than controls did.

MiXCR, run by TCRdb on the RACE reads, gives a single entry per CDR3 protein. The sample includes 330,000 or so distinct CDR3 sequences, over 6% of them seen just once. The sample's time point: patch test 2, 6 weeks after DPC sensitization. Treatment given: therapeutic diphenylcyclopropenone sensitization with weekly scalp DPC. This sample comprised whole blood, obtained in connection with sensitization to the hapten diphenylcyclopropenone (DPC). The TCR originated in a woman aged 18-29 years with alopecia areata. Some clones in this sample may be carry-over from other donors' samples.

In DNA, the CDR3 is TGTGCCAGCTCCACCGGGATAAATCAGCCCCAGCATTTT. This encodes CASSTGINQPQHF. The chain employs TRBV12-3 or TRBV12-4 and TRBJ1-5; D gene uncertain. This CDR3 is 13 amino acids long. V was clipped by 8 bases and J by 4 bases, with 12 bases between them.